Below are 17 T cell receptor beta chains sequenced from a single sample in a study of tumor-infiltrating lymphocytes in primary liver carcinoma. Production of TCR beta cDNA used approximately 0.45 ug total RNA together with a constant-region primer. Three-round nested multiplex PCR performed with slightly modified ARM-PCR produced the TCR beta libraries. Each of the first two PCR rounds ran approximately 9 cycles with TRBV1-TRBV30 forward and C-beta reverse primers. TCRdb reanalysed the multiplex PCR reads using MiXCR and keeps one entry per CDR3 protein. In the table there are fewer than 150,000 distinct CDR3 sequences, 55% to 75% of which are singletons. From approximately 20-30 mg of unsorted bulk tissue, DNA and RNA were co-extracted together. The sample was liver tumor tissue from sampling region 1. Subset denoted: tumor region T1, superior pole. All receptors come from a woman between 55 and 75 years old with primary liver carcinoma and hepatitis B virus infection.

This clonotype was observed a handful of times. A read error may be the cause here, since a much bigger clone is one base away. The chain is built from TRBV29-1 and TRBJ2-3, with TRBD2 as a possible D gene (5 bases). There are 13 residues in the CDR3. Per germline, CDR1 SQVTM and CDR2 ANQGSEA. The ends were cut back, 4 bases at V and 3 bases at J, with 11 bases in the middle. The CDR3: CSVGGSRTDTQYF. In DNA, the CDR3 is TGCAGCGTTGGTGGGAGTAGGACAGATACGCAGTATTTT.

This clonotype was detected ten times or more. This rearrangement joins TRBV11-3 to TRBJ2-7, with 8 positions matching TRBD2. V was pared by 1 base and J by 4 bases, with 6 bases of the junction left unmatched. The CDR3 spans 15 residues. Per the germline V gene, CDR1 is SGHNT and CDR2 is YENEEA. This CDR3 is CASSLGVAGSYEQYF. CDR3 nucleotide sequence: TGTGCCAGCAGCTTAGGGGTAGCGGGAAGTTACGAGCAGTACTTC.

Concerning this clonotype itself: This may stem from a read error, because a much larger clone lies one nucleotide away. A read error is likely, as this CDR3 ends without the conserved phenylalanine or tryptophan. This rearrangement joins TRBV12-3 or TRBV12-4 to TRBJ2-1; 9 bases fit TRBD2. V was pared by 1 base and J by 6 bases, with 7 bases of the junction left unmatched. The CDR3 is made up of 16 amino acids. CDR3 residues: CASSLGGSGSFNEQFL. The CDR3 nucleotides are TGTGCCAGCAGTTTAGGGGGTAGCGGGAGTTTCAATGAGCAGTTCTTA.

Turning to this clonotype: This may be a read error, as it is one base from a much larger clone. The chain links TRBV29-1 to TRBJ1-1; D uncertain. This CDR3 contains 12 residues. Germline V CDR1 and CDR2: SQVTM, ANQGSEA. Here the CDR3 DNA reads TGCAGCGTAGGCTTTCAGAACACTGAAACTTTCTTT. Translation gives CSVGFQNTETFF.

In the case of this clonotype: A much larger clone lies a single base off, so this may be a read error. The chain joins TRBV4-1 to TRBJ2-7, with a weak D call TRBD2 (5 bases). CDR1 and CDR2 from the germline V gene are MGHRA and YSYEKL. Trimming left V 2 bases short and J 2 bases short, with 13 bases between. The CDR3 covers 15 residues. The CDR3 here is CASSQTRRQTYEQYF. The CDR3 nucleotides are TGCGCCAGCAGCCAAACCAGGAGGCAGACCTACGAGCAGTACTTC.

This clonotype was counted only a few times. The genes are TRBV28 and TRBJ2-5; D unclear. Trimming cost V 3 bases and J 7 bases, with 12 bases left between them. The CDR3 is 13 residues long. Germline V lookup: CDR1 MDHEN, CDR2 SYDVKM. The CDR3 DNA is TGTGCCAGCAGTTTCGGGTGGGCAGGGACCCAGTACTTC. This sequence encodes CASSFGWAGTQYF.

Ten or more counts support this clonotype. V and J are TRBV6-6 and TRBJ1-6; 9 bases map to TRBD1. V lost 6 bases to trimming and J lost 16 bases; unmatched junction nucleotides: 4. Germline loops: CDR1 MNHNY, CDR2 SVGAGI (reference sequence). This CDR3 is 11 amino acids long. As DNA, the CDR3 is TGTGCCAGCAGCCTGGACAGGGGTCTCCACTTT. It yields the protein CASSLDRGLHF.

To note about this clonotype: Since a much larger clone is just one base distant, this may be a read error. V and J are TRBV4-2 and TRBJ2-3; 9 nucleotides line up with TRBD1. This CDR3 is 15 amino acids long. Germline V gene lookup returns CDR1 LGHNA and CDR2 YNFKEQ. The CDR3 DNA reads as TGTGCCAGCAGCCAAGACGGGACAGGGCCAGATACGCAGTGTTTT. It specifies CASSQDGTGPDTQCF.

In DNA, the CDR3 is TGTGTGAGCAGCCCAGGGCCTAGCGGTATAGAGAATGAGCAGTTCTTC. Translating gives CVSSPGPSGIENEQFF. This chain joins TRBV7-9 and TRBJ2-1, with TRBD2 matching over 7 bases. This CDR3 spans 16 amino acids. Germline-derived CDR1 and CDR2 are SEHNR and FQNEAQ (reference sequence).

In regard to this clonotype: A much larger clone differs by one base, so this may be a read error. The CDR3 carries no conserved terminal phenylalanine or tryptophan, so it likely arises from a read error. The chain has TRBV5-6 and TRBJ2-5, with D possibly being TRBD1 (6 bases). The CDR3 runs to 15 residues. The germline CDR1 and CDR2 sequences are SGHDT and YYEEEE. The V and J ends lost 2 bases and 5 bases respectively, with 16 bases between them. CDR3 DNA sequence: TGTGCCAGCAGCTTCCTGATCAGGGGCGCGGAGACCCAGTACTCC. It specifies CASSFLIRGAETQYS.

Concerning this clonotype: This could be a read error, since a much larger clone is one nucleotide away. The DNA of the CDR3 is TGTGCCAGCTCTCCGGGACGGCGGAACACCGGGGGGCTGTTTTTT. It translates to CASSPGRRNTGGLFF. The gene calls are TRBV6-1 and TRBJ2-2; D possibly corresponds to TRBD2 (6 bases). CDR1 and CDR2 (germline): MNHNS, SASEGT. The CDR3 runs to 15 residues.

The J gene is TRBJ2-1, the V gene TRBV7-9; D tentatively fits TRBD1 or TRBD2 (6 bases each). The V end lost 5 bases, the J end lost 5 bases, and 16 bases lay between the germline ends. Germline assignment: CDR1 SEHNR and CDR2 FQNEAQ (reference sequence). The CDR3 spans 15 residues. The CDR3 reads CASSPRGHFDNEQFF. In nucleotides, the CDR3 is TGTGCCAGCAGCCCCCGGGGGCACTTCGACAATGAGCAGTTCTTC.

A remark on this clonotype: With a much larger clone just one base away, this may be a read error. This chain connects TRBV29-1 to TRBJ1-5, with a weak D call TRBD1 (6 bases). The CDR3 covers 15 residues. Looked up from germline, CDR1 is SQVTM and CDR2 is ANQGSEA. CDR3 region: CSVVIGGTGNQLQHF. Written as DNA, the CDR3 is TGCAGCGTTGTCATCGGGGGCACGGGCAATCAGCTCCAGCATTTT.

Comments on this clonotype: A much larger clone is a single base away; this may be a read error. The V and J genes are TRBV28 and TRBJ2-3, with D maybe TRBD2 (6 bases). The CDR3 is 16 residues long. CDR1 is MDHEN, CDR2 SYDVKM, per germline. The CDR3 nucleotides read TGTGGCAGCAGTTTTAGAGGAAGCGGGTTCACAGATACGCAGTATTTT. It yields the protein CGSSFRGSGFTDTQYF.

The chain carries TRBV7-9 and TRBJ2-7; D remains unclear. The V gene lost 5 bases and the J gene lost 0 bases, with 14 bases spanning the gap. CDR3 size: 15 residues. Germline-derived CDR1 and CDR2 are SEHNR and FQNEAQ (reference sequence). CDR3 residues: CASSRWATGSYEQYF. CDR3 nucleotide sequence: TGTGCCAGCAGCCGCTGGGCTACCGGCTCCTACGAGCAGTACTTC.

The J gene is TRBJ2-7, the V gene TRBV11-2, with D tentatively TRBD1 (5 bases). Per the germline V gene, CDR1 is SGHAT and CDR2 is FQNNGV. The CDR3 length is 15 residues. CDR3 coding DNA: TGTGTCAACAGCTTAGTCCCGATAGGGGCCTACGAGCAGTACTTC. Its protein product is CVNSLVPIGAYEQYF.

This clonotype appeared a few times. The chain recombines TRBV28 with TRBJ2-7, with D unclear. Germline assignment: CDR1 MDHEN and CDR2 SYDVKM. The CDR3 has 13 residues. The germline V and J ends were trimmed by 2 bases and 3 bases, with 8 bases remaining between them. DNA for the CDR3: TGTGCCAGCAGTTTAAGCCCCCTCTACGAGCAGTACTTC. Translation: CASSLSPLYEQYF.